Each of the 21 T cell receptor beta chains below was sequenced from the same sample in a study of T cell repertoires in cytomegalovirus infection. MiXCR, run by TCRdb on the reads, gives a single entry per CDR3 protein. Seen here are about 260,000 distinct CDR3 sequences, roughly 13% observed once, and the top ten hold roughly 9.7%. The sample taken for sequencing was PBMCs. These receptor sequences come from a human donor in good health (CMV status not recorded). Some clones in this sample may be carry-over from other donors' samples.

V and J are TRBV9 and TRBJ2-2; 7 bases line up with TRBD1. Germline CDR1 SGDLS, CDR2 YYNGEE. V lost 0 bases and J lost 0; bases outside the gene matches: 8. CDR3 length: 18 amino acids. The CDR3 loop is CASSVVAGGPSNTGELFF. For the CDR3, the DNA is TGTGCCAGCAGCGTAGTGGCAGGGGGTCCCTCGAACACCGGGGAGCTGTTTTTT.

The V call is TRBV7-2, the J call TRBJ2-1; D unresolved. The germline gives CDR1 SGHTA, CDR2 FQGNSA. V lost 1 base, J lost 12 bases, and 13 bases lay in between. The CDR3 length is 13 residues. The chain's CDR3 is CASSLVRSPLQFF. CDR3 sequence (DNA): TGTGCCAGCAGCTTAGTGAGGTCCCCCCTGCAGTTCTTC.

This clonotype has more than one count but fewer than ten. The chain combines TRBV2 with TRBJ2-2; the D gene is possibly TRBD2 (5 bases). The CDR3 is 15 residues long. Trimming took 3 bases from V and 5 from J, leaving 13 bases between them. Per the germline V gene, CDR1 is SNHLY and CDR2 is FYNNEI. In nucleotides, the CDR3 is TGTGCCAGCAGTGAGGGTCTAGCTAGGACCGGGGAGCTGTTTTTT. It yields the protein CASSEGLARTGELFF.

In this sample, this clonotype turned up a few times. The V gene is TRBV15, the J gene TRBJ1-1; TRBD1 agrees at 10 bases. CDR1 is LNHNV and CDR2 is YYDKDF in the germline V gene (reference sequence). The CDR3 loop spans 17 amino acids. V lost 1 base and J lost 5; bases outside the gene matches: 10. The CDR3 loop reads CATSRVRDRGGSTEAFF. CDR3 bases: TGTGCCACCAGCAGAGTCCGGGACAGGGGTGGGTCAACTGAAGCTTTCTTT.

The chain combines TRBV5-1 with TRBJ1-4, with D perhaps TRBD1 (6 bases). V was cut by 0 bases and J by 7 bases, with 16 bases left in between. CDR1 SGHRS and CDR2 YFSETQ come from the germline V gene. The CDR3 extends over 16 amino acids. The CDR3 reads CASSLGFGTTREKLFF. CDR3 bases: TGCGCCAGCAGCTTGGGTTTTGGGACAACGCGTGAAAAACTGTTTTTT.

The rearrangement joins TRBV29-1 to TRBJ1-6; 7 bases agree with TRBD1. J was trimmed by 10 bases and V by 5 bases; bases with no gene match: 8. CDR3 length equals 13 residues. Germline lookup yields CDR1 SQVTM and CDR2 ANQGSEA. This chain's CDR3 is CSVTDREGSPLHF. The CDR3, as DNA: TGCAGCGTTACTGACAGGGAAGGCTCACCCCTCCACTTT. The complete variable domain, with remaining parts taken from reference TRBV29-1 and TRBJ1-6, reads SAVISQKPSRDICQRGTSLTIQCQVDSQVTMMFWYRQQPGQSLTLIATANQGSEATYESGFVIDKFPISRPNLTFSTLTVSNMSPEDSSIYLCSVTDREGSPLHFGNGTRLTVT.

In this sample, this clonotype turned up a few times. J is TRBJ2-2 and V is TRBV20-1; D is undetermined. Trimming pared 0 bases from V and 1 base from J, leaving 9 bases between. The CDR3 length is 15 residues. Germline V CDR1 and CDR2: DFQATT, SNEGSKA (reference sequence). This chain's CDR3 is CSARDGQMNTGELFF. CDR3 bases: TGCAGTGCTAGAGATGGCCAGATGAACACCGGGGAGCTGTTTTTT.

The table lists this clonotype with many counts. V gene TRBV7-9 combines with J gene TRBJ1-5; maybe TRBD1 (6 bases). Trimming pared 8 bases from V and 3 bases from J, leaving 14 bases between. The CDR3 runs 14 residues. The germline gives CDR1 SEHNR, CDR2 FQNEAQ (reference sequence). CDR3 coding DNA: TGTGCCAGCGGTCCGGGACATCTCAATCAGCCCCAGCATTTT. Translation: CASGPGHLNQPQHF.

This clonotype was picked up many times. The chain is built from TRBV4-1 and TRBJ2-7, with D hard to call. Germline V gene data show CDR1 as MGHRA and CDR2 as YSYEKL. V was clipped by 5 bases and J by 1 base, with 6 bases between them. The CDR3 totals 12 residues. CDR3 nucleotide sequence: TGCGCCAGCAGCGCCCGATCCTACGAGCAGTACTTC. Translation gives CASSARSYEQYF.

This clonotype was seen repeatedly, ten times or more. In nucleotides, the CDR3 is TGCAGCGAAACCACACCCAGAGAGTACAGCTCTGGAAACACCATATATTTT. Its protein is CSETTPREYSSGNTIYF. The chain recombines TRBV29-1 with TRBJ1-3; no definite D call. The V and J ends lost 7 bases and 0 bases respectively, with 22 bases between them. In germline, CDR1 is SQVTM, CDR2 ANQGSEA. The CDR3 totals 17 residues. Full variable domain (missing parts from reference TRBV29-1 and TRBJ1-3): SAVISQKPSRDICQRGTSLTIQCQVDSQVTMMFWYRQQPGQSLTLIATANQGSEATYESGFVIDKFPISRPNLTFSTLTVSNMSPEDSSIYLCSETTPREYSSGNTIYFGEGSWLTVV.

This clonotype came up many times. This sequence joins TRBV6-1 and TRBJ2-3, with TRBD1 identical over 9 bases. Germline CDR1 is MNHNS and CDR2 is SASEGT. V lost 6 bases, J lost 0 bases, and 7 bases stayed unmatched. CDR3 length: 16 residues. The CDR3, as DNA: TGTGCCAGCAGACAGAGGACAGGGGAAAGCACAGATACGCAGTATTTT. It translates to CASRQRTGESTDTQYF.

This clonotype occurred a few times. Here the CDR3 reads CASSPNADSPLHF. DNA of the CDR3: TGTGCCAGCAGCCCTAACGCGGATTCACCCCTCCACTTT. The chain has TRBV7-9 and TRBJ1-6; no reliable D call. This CDR3 has 13 residues. Trimming took off 5 bases at V and 8 bases at J, with 10 bases between the two ends. Germline V lookup: CDR1 SEHNR, CDR2 FQNEAQ (reference sequence).

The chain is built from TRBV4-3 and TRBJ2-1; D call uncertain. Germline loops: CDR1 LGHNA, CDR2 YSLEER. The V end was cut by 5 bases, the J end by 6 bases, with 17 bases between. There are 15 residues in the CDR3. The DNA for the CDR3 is TGCGCCAGCAGCGTTAATTCCGCAGCTTTCAATGAGCAGTTCTTC. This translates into CASSVNSAAFNEQFF.

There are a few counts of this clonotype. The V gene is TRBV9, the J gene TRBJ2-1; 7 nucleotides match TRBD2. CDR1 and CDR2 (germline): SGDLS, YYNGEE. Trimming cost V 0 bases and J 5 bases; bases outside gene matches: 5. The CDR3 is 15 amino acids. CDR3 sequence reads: CASSVVGAGNNEQFF. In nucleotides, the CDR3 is TGTGCCAGCAGCGTAGTGGGAGCGGGAAACAATGAGCAGTTCTTC.

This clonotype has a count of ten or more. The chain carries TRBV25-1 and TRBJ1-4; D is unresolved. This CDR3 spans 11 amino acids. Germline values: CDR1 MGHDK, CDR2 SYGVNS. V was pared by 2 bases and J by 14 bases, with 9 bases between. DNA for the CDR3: TGTGCCAGCAGTGAAGGCGTAGGCCTGTTTTTT. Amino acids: CASSEGVGLFF.

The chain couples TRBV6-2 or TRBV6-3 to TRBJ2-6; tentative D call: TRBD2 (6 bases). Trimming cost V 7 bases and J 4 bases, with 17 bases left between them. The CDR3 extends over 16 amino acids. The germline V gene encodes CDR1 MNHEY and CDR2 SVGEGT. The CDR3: CASTYGGETGANVLTF. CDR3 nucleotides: TGTGCCAGCACCTACGGAGGGGAGACCGGGGCCAACGTCCTGACTTTC.

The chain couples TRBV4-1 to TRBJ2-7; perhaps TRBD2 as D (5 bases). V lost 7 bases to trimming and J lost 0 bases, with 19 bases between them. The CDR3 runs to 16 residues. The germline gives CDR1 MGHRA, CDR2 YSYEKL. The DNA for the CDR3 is TGCGCCAGCATGGACGGGGTTGGTGGGAGCTCCTACGAGCAGTACTTC. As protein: CASMDGVGGSSYEQYF.

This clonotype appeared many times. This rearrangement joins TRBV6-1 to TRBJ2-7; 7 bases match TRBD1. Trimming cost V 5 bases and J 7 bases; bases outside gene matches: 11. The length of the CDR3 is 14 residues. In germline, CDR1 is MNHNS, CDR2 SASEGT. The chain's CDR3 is CASSSLDRRWEQYF. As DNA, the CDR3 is TGTGCCAGCAGTTCACTGGACAGGAGATGGGAGCAGTACTTC.

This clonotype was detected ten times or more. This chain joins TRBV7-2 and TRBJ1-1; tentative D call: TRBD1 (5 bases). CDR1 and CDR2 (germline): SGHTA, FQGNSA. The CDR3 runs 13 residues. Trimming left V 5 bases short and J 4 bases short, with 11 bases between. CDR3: CASSRSGGTEAFF. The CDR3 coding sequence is TGTGCCAGCAGCCGTAGCGGGGGCACTGAAGCTTTCTTT.

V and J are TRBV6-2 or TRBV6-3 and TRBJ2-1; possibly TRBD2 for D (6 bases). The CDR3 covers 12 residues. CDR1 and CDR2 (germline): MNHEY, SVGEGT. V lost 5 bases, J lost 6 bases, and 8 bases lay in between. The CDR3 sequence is CASSPTSNEQFF. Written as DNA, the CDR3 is TGTGCCAGCAGTCCGACTAGCAATGAGCAGTTCTTC.

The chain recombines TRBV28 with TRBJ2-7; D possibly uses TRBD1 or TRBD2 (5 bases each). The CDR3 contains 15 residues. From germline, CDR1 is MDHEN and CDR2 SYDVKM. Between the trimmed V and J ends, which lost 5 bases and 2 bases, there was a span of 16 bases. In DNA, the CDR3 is TGTGCCAGCAGTAAGACCGGGACGGGACCCTACGAGCAGTACTTC. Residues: CASSKTGTGPYEQYF.